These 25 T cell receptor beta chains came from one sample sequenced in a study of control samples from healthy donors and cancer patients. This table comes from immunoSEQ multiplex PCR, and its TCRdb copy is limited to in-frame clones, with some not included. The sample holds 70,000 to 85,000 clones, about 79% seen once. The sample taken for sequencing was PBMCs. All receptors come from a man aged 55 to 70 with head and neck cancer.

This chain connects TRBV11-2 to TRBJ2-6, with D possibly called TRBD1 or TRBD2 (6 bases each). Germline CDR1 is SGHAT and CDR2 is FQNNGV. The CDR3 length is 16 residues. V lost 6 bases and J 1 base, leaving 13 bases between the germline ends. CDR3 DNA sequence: TGTGCCAGCAGGGGGGGCCGACGTTCTGGGGCCAACGTCCTGACTTTC. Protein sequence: CASRGGRRSGANVLTF.

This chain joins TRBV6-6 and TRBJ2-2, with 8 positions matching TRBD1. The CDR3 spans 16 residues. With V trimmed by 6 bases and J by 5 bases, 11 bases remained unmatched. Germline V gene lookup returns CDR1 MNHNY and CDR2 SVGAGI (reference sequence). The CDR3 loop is CASRRGQVAGTGELFF. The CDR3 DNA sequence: TGTGCCAGCAGGCGGGGACAGGTTGCGGGGACCGGGGAGCTGTTTTTT.

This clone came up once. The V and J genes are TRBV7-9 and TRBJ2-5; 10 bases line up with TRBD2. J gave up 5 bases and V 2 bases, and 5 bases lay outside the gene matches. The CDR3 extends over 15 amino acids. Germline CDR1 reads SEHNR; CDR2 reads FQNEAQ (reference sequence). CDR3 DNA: TGTGCCAGCAGCTTATCTAGCGGGAGCGGTGAGACCCAGTACTTC. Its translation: CASSLSSGSGETQYF. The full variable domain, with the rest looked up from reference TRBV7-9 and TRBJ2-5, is DTGVSQNPRHKITKRGQNVTFRCDPISEHNRLYWYRQTLGQGPEFLTYFQNEAQLEKSRLLSDRFSAERPKGSFSTLEIQRTEQGDSAMYLCASSLSSGSGETQYFGPGTRLLVL.

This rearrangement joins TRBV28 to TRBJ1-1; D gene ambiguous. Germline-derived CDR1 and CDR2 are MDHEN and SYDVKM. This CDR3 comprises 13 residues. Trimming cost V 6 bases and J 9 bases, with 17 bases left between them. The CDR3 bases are TGTGCCAGCAGAGTGAAACAAGCGCGACAAGCTTTCTTT. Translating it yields CASRVKQARQAFF.

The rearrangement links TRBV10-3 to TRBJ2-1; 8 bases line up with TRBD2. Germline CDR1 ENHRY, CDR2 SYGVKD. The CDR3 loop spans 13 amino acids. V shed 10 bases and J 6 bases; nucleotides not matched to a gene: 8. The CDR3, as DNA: TGTGCCACCAAGGTCGGGGGGGTCAATGAGCAGTTCTTC. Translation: CATKVGGVNEQFF.

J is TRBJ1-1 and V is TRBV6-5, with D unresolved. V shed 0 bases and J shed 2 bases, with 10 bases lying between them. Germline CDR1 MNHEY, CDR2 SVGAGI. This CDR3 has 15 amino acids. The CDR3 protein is CASSYSHRFNTEAFF. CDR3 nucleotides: TGTGCCAGCAGTTACTCTCACAGATTCAACACTGAAGCTTTCTTT.

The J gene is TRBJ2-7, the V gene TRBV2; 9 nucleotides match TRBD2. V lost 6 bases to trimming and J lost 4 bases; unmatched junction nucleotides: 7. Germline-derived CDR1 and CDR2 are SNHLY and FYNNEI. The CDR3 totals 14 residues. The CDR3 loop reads CASSGTSSRYEQYF. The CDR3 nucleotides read TGTGCCAGCAGCGGGACTAGCAGTAGGTACGAGCAGTACTTC.

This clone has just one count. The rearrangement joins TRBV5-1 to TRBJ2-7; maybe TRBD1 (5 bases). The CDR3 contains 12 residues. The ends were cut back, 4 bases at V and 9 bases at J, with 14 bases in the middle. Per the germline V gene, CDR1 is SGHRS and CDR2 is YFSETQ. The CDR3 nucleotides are TGCGCCAGCAGCCCAGACAGCCCCCGGCAGTACTTC. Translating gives CASSPDSPRQYF.

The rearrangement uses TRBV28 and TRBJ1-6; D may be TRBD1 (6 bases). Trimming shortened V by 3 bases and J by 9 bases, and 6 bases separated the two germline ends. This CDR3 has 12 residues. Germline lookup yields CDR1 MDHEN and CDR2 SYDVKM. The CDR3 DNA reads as TGTGCCAGCAGTTTGGACAGTTCACCCCTCCACTTT. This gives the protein CASSLDSSPLHF.

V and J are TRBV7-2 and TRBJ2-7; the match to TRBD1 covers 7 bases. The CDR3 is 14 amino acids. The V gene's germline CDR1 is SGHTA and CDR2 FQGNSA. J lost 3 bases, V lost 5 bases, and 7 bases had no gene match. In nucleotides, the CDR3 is TGTGCCAGCAGCCGCCGGGACAGACTCTACGAGCAGTACTTC. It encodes CASSRRDRLYEQYF.

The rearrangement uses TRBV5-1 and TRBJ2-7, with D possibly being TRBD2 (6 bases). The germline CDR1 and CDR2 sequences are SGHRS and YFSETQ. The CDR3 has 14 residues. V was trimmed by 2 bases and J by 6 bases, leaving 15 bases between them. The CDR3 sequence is CASSFVAGIVEQYF. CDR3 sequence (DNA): TGCGCCAGCAGCTTCGTCGCGGGAATCGTCGAGCAGTACTTC.

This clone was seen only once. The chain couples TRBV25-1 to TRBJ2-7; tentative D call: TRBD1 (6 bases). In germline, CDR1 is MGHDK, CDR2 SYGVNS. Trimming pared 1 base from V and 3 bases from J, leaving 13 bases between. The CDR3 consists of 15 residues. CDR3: CASSEWGRGNYEQYF. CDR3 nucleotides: TGTGCCAGCAGTGAATGGGGCAGGGGCAACTACGAGCAGTACTTC.

The CDR3 DNA follows: TGTGCCAGCAGTGAAGCCGGGGCGGGAGGGGACTCCTACGAGCAGTACTTC. As protein: CASSEAGAGGDSYEQYF. The V gene is TRBV6-1, the J gene TRBJ2-7, with 9 nucleotides matching TRBD2. CDR1 is MNHNS, CDR2 SASEGT, per germline. The V and J ends lost 0 bases and 0 bases, in that order; junction bases with no gene match: 6. The CDR3 consists of 17 residues.

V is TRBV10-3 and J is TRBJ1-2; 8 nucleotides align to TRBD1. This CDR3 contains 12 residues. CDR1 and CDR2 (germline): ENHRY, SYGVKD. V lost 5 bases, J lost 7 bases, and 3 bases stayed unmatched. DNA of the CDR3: TGTGCCATCAGTCTAGACAGGGGTGGCTACACCTTC. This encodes CAISLDRGGYTF.

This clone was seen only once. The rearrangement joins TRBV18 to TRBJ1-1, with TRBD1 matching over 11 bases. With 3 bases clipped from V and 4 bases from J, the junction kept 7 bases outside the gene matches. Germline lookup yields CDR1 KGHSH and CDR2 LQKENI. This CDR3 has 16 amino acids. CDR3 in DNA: TGTGCCAGCTCACCTGTGATGGGACAGGGGGGCACTGAAGCTTTCTTT. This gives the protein CASSPVMGQGGTEAFF.

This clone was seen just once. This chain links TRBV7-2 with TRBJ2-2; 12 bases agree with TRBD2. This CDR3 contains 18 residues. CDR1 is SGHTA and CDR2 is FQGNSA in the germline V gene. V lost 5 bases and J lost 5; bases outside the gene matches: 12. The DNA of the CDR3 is TGTGCCAGCAGCCACCGTACGCTAGCGGGAGGGTTAACCGGGGAGCTGTTTTTT. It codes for CASSHRTLAGGLTGELFF.

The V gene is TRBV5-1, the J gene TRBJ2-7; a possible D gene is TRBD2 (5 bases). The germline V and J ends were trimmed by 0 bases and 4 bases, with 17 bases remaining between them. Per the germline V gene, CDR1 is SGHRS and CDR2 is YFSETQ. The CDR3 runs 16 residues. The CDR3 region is CASSLARGSGGYEQYF. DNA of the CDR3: TGCGCCAGCAGCTTGGCCAGAGGATCTGGAGGATACGAGCAGTACTTC.

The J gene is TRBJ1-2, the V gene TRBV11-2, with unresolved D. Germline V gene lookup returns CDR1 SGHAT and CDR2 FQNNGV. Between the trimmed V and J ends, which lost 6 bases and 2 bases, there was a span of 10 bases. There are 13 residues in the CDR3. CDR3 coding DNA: TGTGCCAGCAGGGATGGGGTCAACTATGGCTACACCTTC. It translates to CASRDGVNYGYTF.

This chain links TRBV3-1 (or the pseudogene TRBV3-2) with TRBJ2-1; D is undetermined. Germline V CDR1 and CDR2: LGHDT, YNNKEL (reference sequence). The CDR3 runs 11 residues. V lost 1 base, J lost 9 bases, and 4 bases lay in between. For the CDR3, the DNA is TGTGCCAGCAGCCAAGGTGGTGAGCAGTTCTTC. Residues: CASSQGGEQFF.

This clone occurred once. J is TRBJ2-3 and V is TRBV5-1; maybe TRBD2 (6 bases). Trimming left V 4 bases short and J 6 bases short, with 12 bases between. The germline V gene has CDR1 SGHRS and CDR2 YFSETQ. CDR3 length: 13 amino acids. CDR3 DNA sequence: TGCGCCAGCAGCATTACTGGGGGGGATACGCAGTATTTT. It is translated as CASSITGGDTQYF.

The CDR3 reads CASSETSGVQETQYF. The DNA of the CDR3 is TGTGCCAGCAGTGAAACTAGCGGGGTGCAAGAGACCCAGTACTTC. The rearrangement links TRBV6-1 to TRBJ2-5, with 10 bases lining up with TRBD2. J lost 2 bases, V lost 2 bases, and 2 bases had no gene match. Per germline, CDR1 MNHNS and CDR2 SASEGT. The CDR3 is 15 residues long.

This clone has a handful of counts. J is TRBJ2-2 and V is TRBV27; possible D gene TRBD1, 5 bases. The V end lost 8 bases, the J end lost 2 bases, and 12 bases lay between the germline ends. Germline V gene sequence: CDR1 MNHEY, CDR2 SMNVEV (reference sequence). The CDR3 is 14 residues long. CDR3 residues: CASCPGHNTGELFF. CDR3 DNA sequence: TGTGCCAGCTGCCCCGGACACAACACCGGGGAGCTGTTTTTT.

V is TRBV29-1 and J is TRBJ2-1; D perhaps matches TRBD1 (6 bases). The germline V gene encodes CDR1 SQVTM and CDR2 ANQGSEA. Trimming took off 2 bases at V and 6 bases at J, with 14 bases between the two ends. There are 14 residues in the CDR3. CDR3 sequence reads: CSVETGLIINEQFF. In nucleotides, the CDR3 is TGCAGCGTTGAAACAGGGTTAATAATCAATGAGCAGTTCTTC.

The CDR3 sequence is CASSPQRGATFQEQYF. Written as DNA, the CDR3 is TGTGCCAGCTCACCACAAAGGGGGGCCACCTTTCAGGAGCAGTACTTC. This rearrangement joins TRBV18 to TRBJ2-7; D tentatively reads TRBD1 or TRBD2 (6 bases each). Trimming removed 1 base at V and 7 bases at J, with 20 bases between. This CDR3 spans 16 amino acids. The germline gives CDR1 KGHSH, CDR2 LQKENI.

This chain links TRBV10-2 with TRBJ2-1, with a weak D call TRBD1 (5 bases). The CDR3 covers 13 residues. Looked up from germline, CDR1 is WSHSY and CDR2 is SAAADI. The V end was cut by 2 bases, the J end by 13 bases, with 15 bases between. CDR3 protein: CASSEEGAGSQFF. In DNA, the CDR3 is TGCGCCAGCAGTGAGGAAGGGGCAGGCAGCCAGTTCTTC.